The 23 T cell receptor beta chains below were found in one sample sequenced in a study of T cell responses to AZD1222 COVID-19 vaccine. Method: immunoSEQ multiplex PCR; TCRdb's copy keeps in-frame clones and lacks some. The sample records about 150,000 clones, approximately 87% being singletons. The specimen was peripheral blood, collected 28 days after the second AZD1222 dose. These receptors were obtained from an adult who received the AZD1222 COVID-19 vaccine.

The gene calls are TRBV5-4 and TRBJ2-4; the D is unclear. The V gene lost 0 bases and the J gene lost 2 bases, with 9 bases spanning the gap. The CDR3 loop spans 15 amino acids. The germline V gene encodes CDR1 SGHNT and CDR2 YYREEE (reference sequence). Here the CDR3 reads CASSLEKHSKNIQYF. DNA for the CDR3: TGTGCCAGCAGCTTGGAGAAGCACTCCAAAAACATTCAGTACTTC.

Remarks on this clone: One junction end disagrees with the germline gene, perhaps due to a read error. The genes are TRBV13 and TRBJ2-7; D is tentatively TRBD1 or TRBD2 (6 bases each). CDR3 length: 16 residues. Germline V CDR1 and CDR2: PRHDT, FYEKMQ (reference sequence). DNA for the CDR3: TGTGCCAGCAGTTTAGGGGGGACACAAAGGGCCTACGAGCAGTACTTC. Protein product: CASSLGGTQRAYEQYF.

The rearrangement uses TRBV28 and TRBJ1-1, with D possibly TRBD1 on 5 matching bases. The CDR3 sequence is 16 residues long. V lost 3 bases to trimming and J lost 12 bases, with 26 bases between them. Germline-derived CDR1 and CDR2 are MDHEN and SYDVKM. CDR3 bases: TGTGCCAGCAGTTTTCTCTTCTTCTCGTTCCCAGGGAGAACTTTCTTT. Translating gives CASSFLFFSFPGRTFF.

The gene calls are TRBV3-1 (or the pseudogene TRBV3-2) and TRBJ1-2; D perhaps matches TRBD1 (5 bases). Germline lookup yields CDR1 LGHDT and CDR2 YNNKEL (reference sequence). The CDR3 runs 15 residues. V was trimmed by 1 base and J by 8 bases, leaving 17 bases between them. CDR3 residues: CASSQGRRVGHGYTF. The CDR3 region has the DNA TGTGCCAGCAGCCAAGGACGCCGTGTGGGGCACGGCTACACCTTC.

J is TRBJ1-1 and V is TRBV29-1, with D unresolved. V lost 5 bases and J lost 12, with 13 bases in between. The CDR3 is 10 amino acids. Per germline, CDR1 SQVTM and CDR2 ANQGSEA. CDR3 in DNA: TGCAGCGTTCTCGAGGCGGCGCCTTTCTTT. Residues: CSVLEAAPFF.

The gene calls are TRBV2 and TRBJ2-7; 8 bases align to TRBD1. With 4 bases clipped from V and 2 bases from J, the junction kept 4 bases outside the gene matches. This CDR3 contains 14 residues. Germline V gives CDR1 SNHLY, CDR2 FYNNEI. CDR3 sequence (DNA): TGTGCCAGCAGTGGACAGGGGACCACCTACGAGCAGTACTTC. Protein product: CASSGQGTTYEQYF.

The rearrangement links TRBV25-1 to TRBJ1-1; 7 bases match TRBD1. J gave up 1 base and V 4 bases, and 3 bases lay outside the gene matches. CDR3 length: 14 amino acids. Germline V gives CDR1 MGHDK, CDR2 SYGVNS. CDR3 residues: CASSGTGSNTEAFF. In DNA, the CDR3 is TGTGCCAGCAGTGGGACAGGATCGAACACTGAAGCTTTCTTT.

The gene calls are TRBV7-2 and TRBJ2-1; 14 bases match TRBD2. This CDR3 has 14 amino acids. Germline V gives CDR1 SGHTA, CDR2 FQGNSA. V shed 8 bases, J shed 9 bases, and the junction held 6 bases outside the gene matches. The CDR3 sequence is CASGGLAGGSEQFF. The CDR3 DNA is TGTGCCAGCGGCGGACTAGCGGGAGGATCTGAGCAGTTCTTC.

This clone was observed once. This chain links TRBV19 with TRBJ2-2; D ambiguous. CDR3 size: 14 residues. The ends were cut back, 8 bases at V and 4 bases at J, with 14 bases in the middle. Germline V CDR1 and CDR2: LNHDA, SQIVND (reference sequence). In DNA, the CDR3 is TGTGCCAGTTTGGCAGGAGTGGGCACCGGGGAGCTGTTTTTT. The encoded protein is CASLAGVGTGELFF.

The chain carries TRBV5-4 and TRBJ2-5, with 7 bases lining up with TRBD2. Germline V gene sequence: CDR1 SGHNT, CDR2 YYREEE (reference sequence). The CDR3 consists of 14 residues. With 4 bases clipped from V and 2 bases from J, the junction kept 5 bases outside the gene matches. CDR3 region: CASSPGTTQETQYF. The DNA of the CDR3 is TGTGCCAGCAGCCCCGGGACTACGCAAGAGACCCAGTACTTC.

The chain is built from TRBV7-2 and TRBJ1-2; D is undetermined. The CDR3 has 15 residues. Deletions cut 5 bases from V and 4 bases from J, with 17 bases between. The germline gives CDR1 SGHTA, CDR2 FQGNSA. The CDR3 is CASSLTFSESYGYTF. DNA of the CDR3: TGTGCCAGCAGCCTGACATTCTCAGAGTCCTATGGCTACACCTTC.

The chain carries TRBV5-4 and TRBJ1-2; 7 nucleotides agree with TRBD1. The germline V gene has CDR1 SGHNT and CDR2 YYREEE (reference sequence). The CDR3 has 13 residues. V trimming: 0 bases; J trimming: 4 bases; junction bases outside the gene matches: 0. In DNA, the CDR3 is TGTGCCAGCAGCTTGGACAGGGGCTATGGCTACACCTTC. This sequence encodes CASSLDRGYGYTF.

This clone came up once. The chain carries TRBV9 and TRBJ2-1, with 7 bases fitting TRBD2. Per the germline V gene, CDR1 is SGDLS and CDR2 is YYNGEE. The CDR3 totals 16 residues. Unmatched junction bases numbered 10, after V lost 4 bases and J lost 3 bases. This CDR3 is CASSSRGAGDYNEQFF. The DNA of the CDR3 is TGTGCCAGCAGCTCCCGCGGGGCGGGAGACTACAATGAGCAGTTCTTC.

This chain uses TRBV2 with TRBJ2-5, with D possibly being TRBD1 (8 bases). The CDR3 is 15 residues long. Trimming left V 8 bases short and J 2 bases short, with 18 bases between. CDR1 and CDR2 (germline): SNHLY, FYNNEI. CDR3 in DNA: TGTGCCAGCTCGGACAGGGCGGGGGCGCAAGAGACCCAGTACTTC. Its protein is CASSDRAGAQETQYF.

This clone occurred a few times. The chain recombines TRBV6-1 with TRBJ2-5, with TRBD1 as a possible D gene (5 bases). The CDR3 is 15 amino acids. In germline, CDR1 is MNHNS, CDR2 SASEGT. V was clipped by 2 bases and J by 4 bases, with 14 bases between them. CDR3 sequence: CASSELGARRETQYF. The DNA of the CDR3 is TGTGCCAGCAGTGAACTTGGGGCCCGGAGAGAGACCCAGTACTTC.

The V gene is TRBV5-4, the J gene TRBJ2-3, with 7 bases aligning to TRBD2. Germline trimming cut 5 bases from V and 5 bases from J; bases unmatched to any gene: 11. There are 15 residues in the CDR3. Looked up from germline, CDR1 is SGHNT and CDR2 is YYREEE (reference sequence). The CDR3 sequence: CASSSGLDVEDTQYF. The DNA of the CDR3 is TGTGCCAGCAGTTCTGGACTAGACGTTGAAGATACGCAGTATTTT.

This chain's CDR3 is CASSGGTNNEQFF. The CDR3 DNA follows: TGTGCCAGCAGCGGCGGGACAAACAATGAGCAGTTCTTC. V gene TRBV11-2 combines with J gene TRBJ2-1; D is tentatively TRBD1 or TRBD2 (6 bases each). Germline assignment: CDR1 SGHAT and CDR2 FQNNGV. The CDR3 covers 13 residues. V gave up 5 bases and J gave up 5 bases, with 10 bases separating them.

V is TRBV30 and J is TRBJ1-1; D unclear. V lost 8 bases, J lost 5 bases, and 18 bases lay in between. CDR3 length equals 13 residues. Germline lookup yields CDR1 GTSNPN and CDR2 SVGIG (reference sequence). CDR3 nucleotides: TGTGCCGTTATGATGGTAGGGAGAACTGAAGCTTTCTTT. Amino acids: CAVMMVGRTEAFF.

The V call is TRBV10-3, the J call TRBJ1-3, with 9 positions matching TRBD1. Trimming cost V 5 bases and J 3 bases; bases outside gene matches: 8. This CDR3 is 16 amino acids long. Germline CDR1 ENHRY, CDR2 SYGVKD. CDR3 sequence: CAISFSGTGSGNTIYF. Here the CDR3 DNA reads TGTGCCATCAGTTTTTCCGGGACAGGGAGTGGAAACACCATATATTTT.

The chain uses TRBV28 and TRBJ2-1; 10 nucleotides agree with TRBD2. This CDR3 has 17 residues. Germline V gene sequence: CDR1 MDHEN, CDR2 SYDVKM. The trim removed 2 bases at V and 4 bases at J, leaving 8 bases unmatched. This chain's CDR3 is CASSLEAGGPGYNEQFF. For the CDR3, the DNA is TGTGCCAGCAGTTTAGAAGCGGGAGGGCCTGGATACAATGAGCAGTTCTTC.

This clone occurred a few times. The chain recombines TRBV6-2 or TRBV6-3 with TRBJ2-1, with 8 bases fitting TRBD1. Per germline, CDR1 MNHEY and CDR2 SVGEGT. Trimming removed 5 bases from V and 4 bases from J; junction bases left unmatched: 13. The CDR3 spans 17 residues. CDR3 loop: CASSPPTGANRYNEQFF. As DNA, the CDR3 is TGTGCCAGCAGTCCCCCGACAGGGGCCAACCGATACAATGAGCAGTTCTTC.

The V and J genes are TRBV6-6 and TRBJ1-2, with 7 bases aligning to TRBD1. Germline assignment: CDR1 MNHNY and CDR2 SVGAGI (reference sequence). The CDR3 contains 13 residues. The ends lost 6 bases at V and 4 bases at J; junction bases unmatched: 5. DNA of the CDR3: TGTGCCAGCAGACCGACAGGGTCCTATGGCTACACCTTC. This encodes CASRPTGSYGYTF.

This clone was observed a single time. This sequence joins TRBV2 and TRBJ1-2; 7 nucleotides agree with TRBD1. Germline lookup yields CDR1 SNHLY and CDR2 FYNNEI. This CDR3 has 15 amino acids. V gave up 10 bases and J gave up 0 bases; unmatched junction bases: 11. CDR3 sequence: CATTARDRANYGYTF. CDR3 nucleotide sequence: TGTGCCACCACGGCCCGGGACAGAGCTAACTATGGCTACACCTTC.